The rows below give T cell receptor beta chains drawn from one sample of a study of cytotoxic CD8 clonotypes in ibrutinib-treated CLL. Produced via immunoSEQ multiplex PCR; TCRdb's table is partial and in-frame only. The sample lists some 140,000 clones, approximately 90% occurring once. Material: PBMCs, obtained after 12 months of ibrutinib treatment. These TCRs come from a human donor with chronic lymphocytic leukemia. Each CDR3 is given without its conserved first and last residue. Fields, in order: V gene, clone size, CDR3 protein. Some rows have no size entry. The others give once, few or many, or a class for an expanded clone.

TRBV10-3	once	AISESELGYEQY
TRBV7-2	NA	ASSGGRGNIQY
TRBV5-6	NA	ASSFSAVTGELF
TRBV28	NA	ASSLLWGAVEAKNIQY
TRBV9	NA	ASSVDVRRAEETQY
TRBV12-5	NA	ASGWGKETQY
TRBV6-6	NA	ASSENIQY
TRBV6-5	NA	ASSRLAGEGEQY
TRBV28	NA	ASSLIGPLFHEQY
TRBV27	NA	ASSFKGVTEAF
TRBV30	few	AWSPSNQPQH
TRBV2	NA	ASEEGAPQVEQY
TRBV15	NA	ATSRDGETQY
TRBV7-3	NA	ASSSTGTDTQY
TRBV9	NA	ASSVSGLGWDEQY
TRBV5-3	NA	ARSFGFRKAGRTDTQY
TRBV9	once	ASSVEDNTGELF
TRBV19	NA	ASSGTGTNEQF
TRBV5-1	NA	ASTRYNAGDAEAF
TRBV19	NA	ASNLAGEAKNIQY
TRBV5-1	NA	ASSTQGDTEAF
TRBV28	NA	ASSPTGEEQPQH
TRBV28	NA	ASSLSPRAQY
TRBV19	NA	ASSIDRGRTQPQH
TRBV20-1	NA	SANEETQY
TRBV10-1	NA	ASSAGDTEAF
TRBV7-7	NA	ASSPSLTYEQY
TRBV5-1	NA	ASSSLRVGETQY
TRBV29-1	NA	SVVGSSGNTIY
TRBV5-8	NA	ASTTRIYNEQF
TRBV27	NA	ASRPIGFMGTDTQY
TRBV7-8	once	ASSTRSGQNYEQY
TRBV29-1	NA	SVEVGQGFNEKLF
TRBV28	NA	ASRPQTSGTYNEQF
TRBV27	NA	ASSLGRTGSYGQY
TRBV7-2	NA	ASSPRVGGAGANVLT
TRBV11-2	NA	ASRETSGGTGELF
TRBV7-9	NA	ASSLVSGNSYEQY
TRBV5-5	NA	ASSLSRGDLF
TRBV27	NA	ASSSTGSSGANVLT
TRBV5-1	NA	ASSSSLGPHEQF
TRBV4-3	NA	ASSQGGQGYEQF
TRBV5-1	NA	ASSLVWGTEAF
TRBV7-3	NA	ASSLTGLYNEQF